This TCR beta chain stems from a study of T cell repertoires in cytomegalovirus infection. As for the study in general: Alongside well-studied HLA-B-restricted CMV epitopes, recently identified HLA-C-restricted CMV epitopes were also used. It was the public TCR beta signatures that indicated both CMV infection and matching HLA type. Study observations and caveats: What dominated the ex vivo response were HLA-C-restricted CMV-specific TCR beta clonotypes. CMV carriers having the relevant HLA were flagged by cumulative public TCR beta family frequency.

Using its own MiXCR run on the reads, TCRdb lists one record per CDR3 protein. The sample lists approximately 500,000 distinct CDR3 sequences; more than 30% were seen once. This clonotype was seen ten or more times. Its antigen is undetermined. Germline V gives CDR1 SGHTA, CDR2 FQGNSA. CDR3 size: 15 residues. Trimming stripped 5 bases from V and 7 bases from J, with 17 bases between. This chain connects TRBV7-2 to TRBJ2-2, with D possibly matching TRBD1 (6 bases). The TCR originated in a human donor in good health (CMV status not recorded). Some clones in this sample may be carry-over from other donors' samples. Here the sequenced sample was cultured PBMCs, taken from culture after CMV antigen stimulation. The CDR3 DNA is TGTGCCAGCAGCCCACAGGGTCAGGCCGGCGGGGAGCTGTTTTTT. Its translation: CASSPQGQAGGELFF.